A single sample gave rise to the 18 T cell receptor beta chains below, sequenced in a study of blood T cell repertoires in COVID-19. Measured with immunoSEQ multiplex PCR; TCRdb has only the in-frame clones, and not every one. This sample has 150,000 to 200,000 clones, with roughly four fifths found just once. Sequenced input: PBMCs or T cells enriched from blood (not recorded which). The receptors stem from a man aged 35 to 55 who had recovered from COVID-19.

The chain recombines TRBV6-1 with TRBJ1-6, with TRBD1 identical over 7 bases. V lost 6 bases, J lost 6 bases, and 5 bases stayed unmatched. Germline CDR1 MNHNS, CDR2 SASEGT. CDR3 length equals 14 residues. The DNA for the CDR3 is TGTGCCAGCAGACCCCAGGGGGGTAATTCACCCCTCCACTTT. As protein: CASRPQGGNSPLHF.

The chain is built from TRBV24-1 and TRBJ2-1; 10 nucleotides match TRBD2. CDR1 KGHDR and CDR2 SFDVKD come from the germline V gene. The ends lost 4 bases at V and 2 bases at J; junction bases unmatched: 10. This CDR3 has 18 residues. In DNA, the CDR3 is TGTGCCACCAGTGACCCCGGCCCTAGCGGGAGCACCTACAATGAGCAGTTCTTC. This gives the protein CATSDPGPSGSTYNEQFF.

This chain links TRBV4-2 with TRBJ2-5; D is unresolved. Between the trimmed V and J ends, which lost 2 bases and 1 base, there was a span of 11 bases. CDR1 and CDR2 from the germline V gene are LGHNA and YNFKEQ. The CDR3 is 15 amino acids. CDR3 DNA: TGTGCCAGCAGCCAATCCGGAGCGATCCAAGAGACCCAGTACTTC. It codes for CASSQSGAIQETQYF.

This clone was seen only a few times. The chain recombines TRBV7-9 with TRBJ2-7; D gene ambiguous. The germline gives CDR1 SEHNR, CDR2 FQNEAQ (reference sequence). V dropped 3 bases and J dropped 0 bases, with 9 bases sitting between them. The CDR3 has 14 residues. DNA for the CDR3: TGTGCCAGCAGCTTCGGCAGGAACTCCTACGAGCAGTACTTC. This encodes CASSFGRNSYEQYF.

This chain connects TRBV3-1 (or the pseudogene TRBV3-2) to TRBJ2-7, with TRBD1 as a possible D gene (5 bases). The length of the CDR3 is 14 residues. Germline V gene sequence: CDR1 LGHDT, CDR2 YNNKEL (reference sequence). Between the trimmed V and J ends, which lost 4 bases and 0 bases, there was a span of 10 bases. CDR3 in DNA: TGTGCCAGCAGCCGACAGCAGAGCTCCTACGAGCAGTACTTC. Amino acid sequence: CASSRQQSSYEQYF.

This clone was counted ten times or more. The gene calls are TRBV19 and TRBJ2-5; maybe TRBD2 (5 bases). Germline assignment: CDR1 LNHDA and CDR2 SQIVND (reference sequence). Trimming pared 6 bases from V and 3 bases from J, leaving 11 bases between. CDR3 size: 13 residues. For the CDR3, the DNA is TGTGCCAGTAGGTCAAGCGGCGAAGAGACCCAGTACTTC. Translated: CASRSSGEETQYF.

The chain couples TRBV18 to TRBJ1-3; D ambiguous. The CDR3 consists of 17 residues. V was shortened by 6 bases and J by 4 bases, with 22 bases between the two germline ends. Germline CDR1 and CDR2: KGHSH and LQKENI. CDR3 amino acids: CASSPREADAFGNTIYF. CDR3 in DNA: TGTGCCAGCTCCCCTAGGGAGGCAGACGCTTTCGGAAACACCATATATTTT.

V is TRBV19 and J is TRBJ1-2; D not resolved. V lost 7 bases to trimming and J lost 1 base, with 13 bases between them. The germline CDR1 and CDR2 sequences are LNHDA and SQIVND (reference sequence). There are 14 residues in the CDR3. The CDR3 coding sequence is TGTGCCAGTACTCTGCAGACAATTAACTATGGCTACACCTTC. It codes for CASTLQTINYGYTF.

V and J are TRBV6-1 and TRBJ2-7; D uncertain. The CDR3 consists of 14 residues. Germline loops: CDR1 MNHNS, CDR2 SASEGT. V gave up 0 bases and J gave up 5 bases, with 11 bases separating them. CDR3 region: CASSEAQDFNEQYV. CDR3 nucleotide sequence: TGTGCCAGCAGTGAAGCGCAGGATTTCAACGAGCAGTACGTC.

The gene calls are TRBV14 and TRBJ1-1; TRBD1 matches at 9 bases. The CDR3 is made up of 18 amino acids. Per germline, CDR1 SGHDN and CDR2 FVKESK. The J segment lost 3 bases and the V segment lost 1 base, leaving 12 bases of the junction unmatched. CDR3 protein: CASSQGIVQGAQDTEAFF. CDR3 in DNA: TGTGCCAGCAGCCAAGGTATAGTACAGGGGGCGCAGGACACTGAAGCTTTCTTT.

The CDR3: CASNRDRSQRLSSYTF. The DNA for the CDR3 is TGTGCCAGTAACCGGGACAGGAGCCAGCGATTGAGCAGCTACACCTTC. The chain employs TRBV7-9 and TRBJ1-2, with 8 nucleotides matching TRBD1. The germline CDR1 and CDR2 sequences are SEHNR and FQNEAQ (reference sequence). The ends lost 9 bases at V and 9 bases at J; junction bases unmatched: 21. This CDR3 is built from 16 residues.

The V and J genes are TRBV3-1 (or the pseudogene TRBV3-2) and TRBJ1-3; D gene ambiguous. Germline V gene lookup returns CDR1 LGHDT and CDR2 YNNKEL (reference sequence). Trimming cost V 5 bases and J 3 bases, with 11 bases left between them. The CDR3 covers 14 residues. The CDR3 bases are TGTGCCAGCAGCTCCAGGACTGTTGGAAACACCATATATTTT. It specifies CASSSRTVGNTIYF.

Written as DNA, the CDR3 is TGTGCCAGCAGCTTTTACAGGGGGCCGGGCACCGGGGAGCTGTTTTTT. This translates into CASSFYRGPGTGELFF. This chain joins TRBV5-5 and TRBJ2-2, with 9 bases aligning to TRBD1. This CDR3 is built from 16 residues. Germline values: CDR1 SGHKS, CDR2 YYEKEE (reference sequence). V shed 2 bases and J 4 bases; nucleotides not matched to a gene: 6. The full variable domain, its missing parts supplied by reference TRBV5-5 and TRBJ2-2, is DAGVTQSPTHLIKTRGQQVTLRCSPISGHKSVSWYQQVLGQGPQFIFQYYEKEERGRGNFPDRFSARQFPNYSSELNVNALLLGDSALYLCASSFYRGPGTGELFFGEGSRLTVL.

The chain links TRBV9 to TRBJ2-7, with 10 bases matching TRBD2. The V segment lost 0 bases and the J segment 3 bases; nucleotides outside the gene matches: 0. CDR3 length equals 14 residues. The V gene's germline CDR1 is SGDLS and CDR2 YYNGEE. CDR3: CASSVGLAGYEQYF. CDR3 nucleotides: TGTGCCAGCAGCGTAGGACTAGCGGGCTACGAGCAGTACTTC.

The chain recombines TRBV24-1 with TRBJ2-1, with 8 positions matching TRBD1. V lost 3 bases, J lost 5 bases, and 5 bases stayed unmatched. CDR3 size: 15 residues. Germline lookup yields CDR1 KGHDR and CDR2 SFDVKD. The chain's CDR3 is CATSDPDRAHNEQFF. DNA for the CDR3: TGTGCCACCAGTGATCCGGACAGGGCCCACAATGAGCAGTTCTTC.

This clone has a handful of counts. The V call is TRBV19, the J call TRBJ1-5, with D possibly being TRBD1 (6 bases). The CDR3 consists of 13 residues. Trimming cost V 6 bases and J 9 bases, with 15 bases left between them. The V gene's germline CDR1 is LNHDA and CDR2 SQIVND (reference sequence). DNA of the CDR3: TGTGCCAGTAGCAGGGGCCCTAACTCGCCCCAGCATTTT. Protein sequence: CASSRGPNSPQHF.

Of note for this clone: Other DNA sequences in this specimen translate into the identical CDR3. The chain carries TRBV6-5 and TRBJ1-5; TRBD1 matches 9 bases. Germline CDR1 and CDR2: MNHEY and SVGAGI. The length of the CDR3 is 15 residues. J was trimmed by 7 bases and V by 6 bases; bases with no gene match: 10. The CDR3 nucleotides are TGTGCCAGCAGCCTGGGACAGGGCTTTAGGCAGCCCCAGCATTTT. This codes for CASSLGQGFRQPQHF.

This chain links TRBV7-9 with TRBJ1-2, with D unresolved. There are 13 residues in the CDR3. Germline loops: CDR1 SEHNR, CDR2 FQNEAQ (reference sequence). The V and J ends lost 2 bases and 1 base respectively, with 5 bases between them. This CDR3 reads CASSLRDNYGYTF. The CDR3 DNA is TGTGCCAGCAGCTTAAGAGATAACTATGGCTACACCTTC.